The rows below give T cell receptor beta chains drawn from one sample of a study of cytomegalovirus exposure and HLA in healthy donors. The protocol was immunoSEQ multiplex PCR, while the TCRdb copy is restricted to in-frame clones and leaves out a portion. The sample consists of more than 90,000 clones, 55% to 80% of them appearing once. The specimen was PBMCs. The receptors were gathered from a woman aged 30 to 39 in good health and CMV-seronegative. CDR3s include the opening cysteine and the closing phenylalanine or tryptophan. A D gene is named only where the DNA matches it firmly. The size field is filled for only some rows; it gives once, few, many or a size class.

CASSFRTSGRVSYNEQFF TGTGCCAGCAGCTTTCGGACTAGCGGGAGGGTATCCTACAATGAGCAGTTCTTC TRBV13 TRBD2 TRBJ2-1 NA
CASSFDLETQYF TGTGCCAGCAGCTTCGACTTAGAGACCCAGTACTTC TRBV7-8 NA TRBJ2-5 NA
CASRGDSPRTEAFF TGTGCCAGCAGGGGGGACAGTCCGAGGACTGAAGCTTTCTTT TRBV2 TRBD1 TRBJ1-1 few
CASSYRGLTYNEQFF TGTGCCAGTAGTTACAGGGGGCTAACTTACAATGAGCAGTTCTTC TRBV19 TRBD1 TRBJ2-1 few
CASSPLRSSGANVLTF TGTGCCAGCAGCCCCCTAAGGAGCTCTGGGGCCAACGTCCTGACTTTC TRBV28 NA TRBJ2-6 NA
CASSQVDTLNSGNTIYF TGCGCCAGCAGCCAGGTGGACACGCTAAACTCTGGAAACACCATATATTTT TRBV4-1 NA TRBJ1-3 NA
CASSTDRGLSYEQYF TGCGCCAGCAGTACGGACAGGGGGCTCTCCTACGAGCAGTACTTC TRBV5-1 TRBD1 TRBJ2-7 once
CASSVDPPSHTGTTEAFF TGTGCCAGCAGCGTAGACCCCCCCTCACACACAGGGACGACTGAAGCTTTCTTT TRBV9 NA TRBJ1-1 NA
CASSPGGVWSTEAFF TGTGCCAGTTCCCCCGGGGGAGTGTGGAGCACTGAAGCTTTCTTT TRBV19 NA TRBJ1-1 NA
CASSVQGYTEAFF TGTGCCAGCAGCGTACAGGGGTACACTGAAGCTTTCTTT TRBV7-6 TRBD1 TRBJ1-1 few
CASTPDSNTGELFF TGCGCCAGCACCCCGGACTCGAACACCGGGGAGCTGTTTTTT TRBV5-1 NA TRBJ2-2 NA
CAWSVALGLLAVETQYF TGTGCCTGGAGTGTAGCATTGGGTTTGCTAGCGGTAGAGACCCAGTACTTC TRBV30 TRBD2 TRBJ2-5 few
CASSLAPNQPQHF TGCGCCAGCAGCTTGGCTCCGAATCAGCCCCAGCATTTT TRBV5-1 NA TRBJ1-5 NA
CASGLAGVGEQFF TGTGCCAGCGGCCTAGCGGGAGTCGGGGAGCAGTTCTTC TRBV28 TRBD2 TRBJ2-1 NA
CASSEFVGQGPGELFF TGTGCCAGCAGTGAATTTGTAGGACAGGGACCCGGGGAGCTGTTTTTT TRBV6-1 TRBD1 TRBJ2-2 NA
CASSRGQGLFGYEQYF TGTGCCAGCAGCCGGGGACAGGGGTTATTCGGTTACGAGCAGTACTTC TRBV7-2 TRBD1 TRBJ2-7 few
CASSRLTENEKLFF TGTGCCAGCAGCCGGTTGACAGAAAATGAAAAACTGTTTTTT TRBV7-3 NA TRBJ1-4 NA
CASSYSGTVPYEQYF TGTGCCAGCAGTTACTCCGGGACAGTCCCCTACGAGCAGTACTTC TRBV6-5 TRBD1 TRBJ2-7 NA
CASSPLSGGLYNEQFF TGTGCCAGCAGTCCCTTGAGCGGGGGGCTTTACAATGAGCAGTTCTTC TRBV28 TRBD2 TRBJ2-1 NA
CASSIPGLSYNEQFF TGTGCCAGTAGTATCCCAGGGCTCTCCTACAATGAGCAGTTCTTC TRBV19 NA TRBJ2-1 NA
CASSSTGDYGYTF TGTGCCAGCAGTTCCACAGGCGACTATGGCTACACCTTC TRBV27 NA TRBJ1-2 NA
CASSELAGSSYNEQFF TGTGCCAGCAGTGAACTAGCGGGGAGCTCCTACAATGAGCAGTTCTTC TRBV25-1 TRBD2 TRBJ2-1 NA
CASSWAGRNNEQFF TGTGCCAGCAGCTGGGCAGGTCGCAACAATGAGCAGTTCTTC TRBV7-9 NA TRBJ2-1 NA
CASSLGPNYEQYF TGTGCCAGCAGCTTAGGGCCAAACTACGAGCAGTACTTC TRBV7-9 NA TRBJ2-7 NA
CASSTSGSNHNEQFF TGCGCCAGCAGTACTAGCGGGAGTAACCACAATGAGCAGTTCTTC TRBV5-1 TRBD2 TRBJ2-1 NA
CASSLVAGAYGEQFF TGTGCCAGCAGCTTAGTTGCAGGGGCCTACGGGGAGCAGTTCTTC TRBV7-9 NA TRBJ2-1 NA
CAWRGKGRGYNEQFF TGTGCCTGGAGAGGGAAGGGCAGGGGCTACAATGAGCAGTTCTTC TRBV30 NA TRBJ2-1 few
CASRSQGAGDEQFF TGTGCCAGTAGGTCGCAGGGGGCTGGCGATGAGCAGTTCTTC TRBV19 TRBD1 TRBJ2-1 NA
CASSQCTHGTGDQPQHF TGCGCCAGCAGTCAATGCACCCACGGGACAGGGGACCAGCCCCAGCATTTT TRBV23-1 TRBD1 TRBJ1-5 NA
CASSSAGTGDEQYF TGTGCCAGCAGCTCCGCCGGGACAGGGGACGAGCAGTACTTC TRBV7-6 TRBD1 TRBJ2-7 NA
CASSSGQGAEETQYF TGTGCCAGCAGCTCGGGACAGGGGGCGGAAGAGACCCAGTACTTC TRBV11-3 TRBD1 TRBJ2-5 NA
CASSFEGEKTFF TGCGCCAGCAGCTTTGAGGGGGAAAAAACTTTCTTT TRBV5-1 NA TRBJ1-1 NA
CASSSPLARDYGYTF TGTGCCAGCAGTTCCCCTTTGGCCAGGGACTATGGCTACACCTTC TRBV27 NA TRBJ1-2 NA
CASSSSAHPNLAGPQETQYF TGTGCCAGCAGTTCCTCCGCCCACCCAAATTTAGCGGGGCCCCAAGAGACCCAGTACTTC TRBV28 TRBD2 TRBJ2-5 NA
CASSLDRVPTEAFF TGCGCCAGCAGCCTGGACAGGGTTCCCACTGAAGCTTTCTTT TRBV5-1 TRBD1 TRBJ1-1 few
CASSLRAGLSTNNEQFF TGTGCCAGCAGCTTAAGGGCAGGGCTATCCACTAACAATGAGCAGTTCTTC TRBV7-8 NA TRBJ2-1 NA
CASSYSVLPPGNEQFF TGTGCCAGCAGTTACTCGGTTTTACCCCCCGGCAATGAGCAGTTCTTC TRBV6-5 NA TRBJ2-1 once
CASSLTSGKYEQYF TGTGCCAGCAGCCTGACTAGCGGGAAATACGAGCAGTACTTC TRBV28 TRBD2 TRBJ2-7 NA
CASRTQGTGNQPQHF TGTGCCAGCAGAACCCAGGGCACGGGCAATCAGCCCCAGCATTTT TRBV7-2 NA TRBJ1-5 NA
CASSLRQGNSPLHF TGTGCCAGCAGCTTACGGCAGGGGAATTCACCCCTCCACTTT TRBV11-2 NA TRBJ1-6 NA
CASSLGQPTSTDTQYF TGCGCCAGCAGCTTGGGTCAGCCGACTAGCACAGATACGCAGTATTTT TRBV5-1 NA TRBJ2-3 NA
CASSQDQGLGGYEQYF TGCGCCAGCAGCCAAGATCAGGGACTAGGGGGCTACGAGCAGTACTTC TRBV4-3 TRBD2 TRBJ2-7 NA
CASSVGLIDEQYF TGTGCCAGCAGTGTTGGGCTAATCGACGAGCAGTACTTC TRBV2 NA TRBJ2-7 few
CASSIDPPGGEQYF TGTGCCAGTAGTATAGATCCCCCGGGGGGAGAGCAGTACTTC TRBV19 TRBD2 TRBJ2-7 NA
CASRVKVFWGQMNTEAFF TGTGCCAGTAGGGTTAAGGTCTTTTGGGGACAGATGAACACTGAAGCTTTCTTT TRBV19 TRBD1 TRBJ1-1 few
CASSLAAGNYEKLFF TGTGCCAGCAGCTTGGCTGCGGGGAACTATGAAAAACTGTTTTTT TRBV5-4 NA TRBJ1-4 few
CASSQDPLAGEADTQYF TGTGCCAGCAGCCAAGATCCCCTAGCGGGAGAGGCAGATACGCAGTATTTT TRBV4-2 TRBD2 TRBJ2-3 NA
CASSQEHSGANVLTF TGCGCCAGCAGCCAAGAACACTCTGGGGCCAACGTCCTGACTTTC TRBV4-3 NA TRBJ2-6 NA
CASSLVEDGYTF TGTGCCAGCAGTTTAGTAGAAGATGGCTACACCTTC TRBV28 NA TRBJ1-2 NA
CASLEGGGFFYEQYF TGTGCCAGCCTAGAGGGAGGTGGGTTTTTCTACGAGCAGTACTTC TRBV6-1 NA TRBJ2-7 few